The rows below give T cell receptor beta chains drawn from one sample of a study of blood T cell repertoires in COVID-19. Data came from immunoSEQ multiplex PCR; TCRdb stores just in-frame clones and leaves some out. The sample contains about 23,000 clones, 80% to 90% of which appear only once. Sequencing was carried out using peripheral blood. Receptors originate from a woman at least 80 years old with active COVID-19. Each CDR3 is given with its conserved first and last residue. Each record gives: clone size, J gene, D gene, V gene, CDR3 protein, CDR3 DNA. A D gene is named only where the DNA matches it firmly. Size tells how often a clone was seen (once, few, many) or the class of an expanded clone, and some rows leave it out.

abundance: few; j_gene: TRBJ2-5; d_gene: -; v_gene: TRBV9; CDR3aa: CASSVGGVGETQYF; CDR3nt: TGTGCCAGCAGCGTAGGCGGGGTTGGAGAGACCCAGTACTTC
abundance: -; j_gene: TRBJ2-7; d_gene: TRBD1; v_gene: TRBV19; CDR3aa: CASSPQGALLYEQYF; CDR3nt: TGTGCCAGTAGTCCACAGGGGGCGTTATTATACGAGCAGTACTTC
abundance: -; j_gene: TRBJ2-7; d_gene: -; v_gene: TRBV7-9; CDR3aa: CASSLTRGDRHYEQYF; CDR3nt: TGTGCCAGCAGCTTAACCAGGGGCGACAGGCACTACGAGCAGTACTTC
abundance: -; j_gene: TRBJ2-5; d_gene: -; v_gene: TRBV4-3; CDR3aa: CASSHWGTPSKTQYF; CDR3nt: TGCGCCAGCAGCCACTGGGGGACACCATCGAAGACCCAGTACTTC
abundance: -; j_gene: TRBJ2-5; d_gene: TRBD2; v_gene: TRBV15; CDR3aa: CATSRELGGGVETQYF; CDR3nt: TGTGCCACCAGCAGAGAGTTGGGCGGGGGGGTTGAGACCCAGTACTTC
abundance: -; j_gene: TRBJ2-3; d_gene: TRBD2; v_gene: TRBV5-1; CDR3aa: CASSEGTSGGTSTDTQYF; CDR3nt: TGCGCCAGCAGCGAGGGGACTAGCGGGGGGACTAGCACAGATACGCAGTATTTT
abundance: -; j_gene: TRBJ1-2; d_gene: TRBD1; v_gene: TRBV5-6; CDR3aa: CASSVGQAWLYGYTF; CDR3nt: TGTGCCAGCAGCGTAGGACAGGCCTGGCTCTATGGCTACACCTTC
abundance: -; j_gene: TRBJ2-2; d_gene: -; v_gene: TRBV4-3; CDR3aa: CASSQDREITGELFF; CDR3nt: TGCGCCAGCAGCCAAGATCGGGAAATCACCGGGGAGCTGTTTTTT
abundance: few; j_gene: TRBJ2-7; d_gene: -; v_gene: TRBV18; CDR3aa: CASSSSASYEQYF; CDR3nt: TGTGCCAGCTCATCCTCCGCCAGCTACGAGCAGTACTTC
abundance: -; j_gene: TRBJ2-7; d_gene: -; v_gene: TRBV5-1; CDR3aa: CASSVGGTDSYEQYF; CDR3nt: TGCGCCAGCAGCGTAGGGGGGACAGACTCCTACGAGCAGTACTTC
abundance: -; j_gene: TRBJ2-1; d_gene: -; v_gene: TRBV29-1; CDR3aa: CSVGGGGPFNNEQFF; CDR3nt: TGCAGCGTTGGAGGGGGGGGGCCATTTAACAATGAGCAGTTCTTC
abundance: -; j_gene: TRBJ2-1; d_gene: TRBD1; v_gene: TRBV25-1; CDR3aa: CASSERQGAGYNEQFF; CDR3nt: TGTGCCAGCAGTGAACGACAGGGGGCGGGGTACAATGAGCAGTTCTTC
abundance: -; j_gene: TRBJ2-5; d_gene: -; v_gene: TRBV5-5; CDR3aa: CASSLAVVQETQYF; CDR3nt: TGTGCCAGCAGCTTGGCAGTTGTGCAAGAGACCCAGTACTTC
abundance: -; j_gene: TRBJ2-4; d_gene: TRBD1; v_gene: TRBV10-3; CDR3aa: CAIRPASGTDKNIQYF; CDR3nt: TGTGCCATCAGACCCGCTTCCGGGACAGATAAAAACATTCAGTACTTC
abundance: -; j_gene: TRBJ2-3; d_gene: -; v_gene: TRBV4-3; CDR3aa: CASSQAGVPDTQYF; CDR3nt: TGCGCCAGCAGCCAAGCGGGGGTCCCAGATACGCAGTATTTT
abundance: -; j_gene: TRBJ1-2; d_gene: -; v_gene: TRBV5-6; CDR3aa: CASSRATVNYGYTF; CDR3nt: TGTGCCAGCAGCCGAGCGACAGTTAACTATGGCTACACCTTC
abundance: -; j_gene: TRBJ2-7; d_gene: -; v_gene: TRBV7-9; CDR3aa: CASTSAYEQYF; CDR3nt: TGTGCCAGCACCTCAGCCTACGAGCAGTACTTC
abundance: -; j_gene: TRBJ1-1; d_gene: -; v_gene: TRBV15; CDR3aa: CATSVGEMNTEAFF; CDR3nt: TGTGCCACCAGCGTTGGGGAGATGAACACTGAAGCTTTCTTT
abundance: -; j_gene: TRBJ2-7; d_gene: TRBD1; v_gene: TRBV23-1; CDR3aa: CASSRDCEQGAREQYF; CDR3nt: TGCGCCAGCAGCCGAGATTGCGAACAGGGGGCTCGAGAGCAGTACTTC
abundance: few; j_gene: TRBJ2-3; d_gene: -; v_gene: TRBV6-4; CDR3aa: CASSDSSGLETDTQYF; CDR3nt: TGTGCCAGCAGTGACTCGTCCGGGTTAGAAACAGATACGCAGTATTTT
abundance: -; j_gene: TRBJ2-3; d_gene: TRBD2; v_gene: TRBV6-5; CDR3aa: CASSYPGGLHTDTQYF; CDR3nt: TGTGCCAGCAGTTATCCGGGGGGACTACACACAGATACGCAGTATTTT
abundance: -; j_gene: TRBJ1-5; d_gene: TRBD1; v_gene: TRBV6-5; CDR3aa: CASSYSGQGPNQPQHF; CDR3nt: TGTGCCAGCAGTTACTCGGGACAGGGTCCGAATCAGCCCCAGCATTTT
abundance: -; j_gene: TRBJ2-3; d_gene: -; v_gene: TRBV10-3; CDR3aa: CAISVLATGTDTQYF; CDR3nt: TGTGCCATCAGTGTTTTGGCCACCGGCACAGATACGCAGTATTTT
abundance: -; j_gene: TRBJ1-2; d_gene: TRBD1; v_gene: TRBV18; CDR3aa: CASSQGTGLNYGYTF; CDR3nt: TGTGCCAGCTCACAGGGGACAGGCTTGAACTATGGCTACACCTTC
abundance: -; j_gene: TRBJ2-1; d_gene: TRBD2; v_gene: TRBV15; CDR3aa: CATSRDSSGGYNEQFF; CDR3nt: TGTGCCACCAGCAGAGATTCAAGCGGGGGGTACAATGAGCAGTTCTTC
abundance: -; j_gene: TRBJ1-2; d_gene: -; v_gene: TRBV19; CDR3aa: CASTERSSYGYTF; CDR3nt: TGTGCCAGTACAGAGCGGTCCAGCTATGGCTACACCTTC
abundance: -; j_gene: TRBJ2-7; d_gene: -; v_gene: TRBV5-5; CDR3aa: CASSLEGVPYEQYF; CDR3nt: TGTGCCAGCAGCTTGGAAGGGGTTCCCTACGAGCAGTACTTC
abundance: -; j_gene: TRBJ2-7; d_gene: -; v_gene: TRBV5-1; CDR3aa: CASSLGTFGTNEQYF; CDR3nt: TGCGCCAGCAGCCTCGGGACTTTTGGCACCAACGAGCAGTACTTC
abundance: -; j_gene: TRBJ1-5; d_gene: TRBD1; v_gene: TRBV7-2; CDR3aa: CASSFSQGEGQPQHF; CDR3nt: TGTGCCAGCAGCTTTTCACAGGGGGAAGGTCAGCCCCAGCATTTT
abundance: -; j_gene: TRBJ2-7; d_gene: TRBD2; v_gene: TRBV3-1/TRBV3-2; CDR3aa: CASSGGAYEQYF; CDR3nt: TGTGCCAGCAGCGGGGGGGCCTACGAGCAGTACTTC
abundance: -; j_gene: TRBJ2-2; d_gene: TRBD1; v_gene: TRBV5-1; CDR3aa: CASSPGTGANTGELFF; CDR3nt: TGCGCCAGCAGCCCAGGGACAGGTGCGAACACCGGGGAGCTGTTTTTT
abundance: once; j_gene: TRBJ1-5; d_gene: TRBD1; v_gene: TRBV6-6; CDR3aa: CASSLQGNDQPQHF; CDR3nt: TGTGCCAGCAGTCTACAGGGGAACGATCAGCCCCAGCATTTT
abundance: -; j_gene: TRBJ2-1; d_gene: TRBD2; v_gene: TRBV19; CDR3aa: CASSTRLAGAGNEQFF; CDR3nt: TGTGCCAGTAGTACCCGACTAGCGGGGGCCGGGAATGAGCAGTTCTTC
abundance: -; j_gene: TRBJ1-2; d_gene: TRBD1; v_gene: TRBV27; CDR3aa: CASSLRDRGWDGYTF; CDR3nt: TGTGCCAGCAGTTTGAGGGACAGGGGATGGGATGGCTACACCTTC
abundance: -; j_gene: TRBJ2-3; d_gene: TRBD2; v_gene: TRBV4-2; CDR3aa: CASSRGLAGGIADTQYF; CDR3nt: TGTGCCAGCAGCCGGGGACTAGCGGGGGGCATAGCAGATACGCAGTATTTT
abundance: -; j_gene: TRBJ1-2; d_gene: -; v_gene: TRBV15; CDR3aa: CATSSPLAVSVPSGYTF; CDR3nt: TGTGCCACCAGCAGCCCGCTTGCGGTGTCAGTCCCCTCTGGCTACACCTTC
abundance: -; j_gene: TRBJ2-7; d_gene: TRBD2; v_gene: TRBV6-5; CDR3aa: CASSPRGGSYEQYF; CDR3nt: TGTGCCAGCAGCCCCCGCGGGGGCTCCTACGAGCAGTACTTC
abundance: -; j_gene: TRBJ2-2; d_gene: -; v_gene: TRBV4-3; CDR3aa: CASSSNRAPEAGELFF; CDR3nt: TGCGCCAGCAGTAGTAACCGGGCCCCGGAGGCCGGGGAGCTGTTTTTT
abundance: -; j_gene: TRBJ2-3; d_gene: TRBD2; v_gene: TRBV27; CDR3aa: CASRSLAGSTDTQYF; CDR3nt: TGTGCCAGCAGATCCCTAGCGGGGAGCACAGATACGCAGTATTTT
abundance: -; j_gene: TRBJ2-5; d_gene: TRBD2; v_gene: TRBV5-6; CDR3aa: CASSLWTSAGGETQYF; CDR3nt: TGTGCCAGCAGCCTGTGGACTAGCGCAGGGGGGGAGACCCAGTACTTC
abundance: -; j_gene: TRBJ1-1; d_gene: TRBD1; v_gene: TRBV7-9; CDR3aa: CASSLRDSTEAFF; CDR3nt: TGTGCCAGCAGCTTACGGGACAGCACTGAAGCTTTCTTT
abundance: -; j_gene: TRBJ2-7; d_gene: TRBD2; v_gene: TRBV5-1; CDR3aa: CASSGGLAGFYEQYF; CDR3nt: TGCGCCAGCAGCGGGGGACTAGCGGGCTTCTACGAGCAGTACTTC
abundance: -; j_gene: TRBJ1-1; d_gene: -; v_gene: TRBV7-3; CDR3aa: CASSYGDLNTEAFF; CDR3nt: TGTGCCAGCAGCTACGGGGATCTCAACACTGAAGCTTTCTTT
abundance: -; j_gene: TRBJ1-2; d_gene: -; v_gene: TRBV7-2; CDR3aa: CASSLGPNYGYTF; CDR3nt: TGTGCCAGCAGCCTCGGTCCTAACTATGGCTACACCTTC
abundance: -; j_gene: TRBJ1-2; d_gene: -; v_gene: TRBV27; CDR3aa: CASRPDTSNYGYTF; CDR3nt: TGTGCCAGCAGGCCGGACACTTCTAACTATGGCTACACCTTC
abundance: once; j_gene: TRBJ2-6; d_gene: -; v_gene: TRBV5-4; CDR3aa: CASSTGSSGANVLTF; CDR3nt: TGTGCCAGCAGCACAGGGAGCTCTGGGGCCAACGTCCTGACTTTC
abundance: -; j_gene: TRBJ2-7; d_gene: -; v_gene: TRBV6-6; CDR3aa: CASSYADSSYEQYF; CDR3nt: TGTGCCAGCAGTTACGCCGACAGCTCCTACGAGCAGTACTTC
abundance: -; j_gene: TRBJ1-2; d_gene: TRBD1; v_gene: TRBV20-1; CDR3aa: CSASGTGGAGGYTF; CDR3nt: TGCAGTGCTAGTGGAACAGGGGGCGCGGGTGGCTACACCTTC
abundance: -; j_gene: TRBJ2-5; d_gene: -; v_gene: TRBV30; CDR3aa: CAWTDRPEGGTQYF; CDR3nt: TGTGCCTGGACAGACAGGCCCGAAGGGGGGACCCAGTACTTC
abundance: -; j_gene: TRBJ1-4; d_gene: TRBD1; v_gene: TRBV29-1; CDR3aa: CSASTGATTNEKLFF; CDR3nt: TGCAGCGCTTCTACAGGGGCGACAACTAATGAAAAACTGTTTTTT
abundance: -; j_gene: TRBJ2-2; d_gene: TRBD1; v_gene: TRBV19; CDR3aa: CASRGTGGDTGELFF; CDR3nt: TGTGCCAGTAGGGGGACAGGGGGCGACACCGGGGAGCTGTTTTTT
abundance: -; j_gene: TRBJ2-1; d_gene: TRBD2; v_gene: TRBV2; CDR3aa: CASSESGTSGVNEQFF; CDR3nt: TGTGCCAGCAGTGAAAGTGGGACTAGCGGCGTCAATGAGCAGTTCTTC
abundance: -; j_gene: TRBJ2-2; d_gene: TRBD2; v_gene: TRBV18; CDR3aa: CASSPLRGEFGELFF; CDR3nt: TGTGCCAGCTCACCACTGCGGGGGGAGTTCGGTGAGCTGTTTTTT
abundance: -; j_gene: TRBJ1-2; d_gene: TRBD1; v_gene: TRBV27; CDR3aa: CASSFGQGALGYTF; CDR3nt: TGTGCCAGCAGTTTCGGACAGGGGGCGCTTGGCTACACCTTC
abundance: once; j_gene: TRBJ2-3; d_gene: TRBD2; v_gene: TRBV6-4; CDR3aa: CASSPGTTTDTQYF; CDR3nt: TGTGCCAGCAGTCCCGGGACTACCACAGATACGCAGTATTTT
abundance: -; j_gene: TRBJ2-2; d_gene: -; v_gene: TRBV11-2; CDR3aa: CASSLIRSYTGELFF; CDR3nt: TGTGCCAGCAGCTTAATTCGGTCTTATACCGGGGAGCTGTTTTTT
abundance: -; j_gene: TRBJ2-3; d_gene: TRBD2; v_gene: TRBV23-1; CDR3aa: CASSQSGRVDGTDTQYF; CDR3nt: TGCGCCAGCAGTCAATCGGGGAGGGTTGATGGCACAGATACGCAGTATTTT
abundance: -; j_gene: TRBJ2-2; d_gene: TRBD2; v_gene: TRBV7-2; CDR3aa: CASSLGSQRGEKHRGAVF; CDR3nt: TGTGCCAGCAGCCTCGGGTCCCAGCGGGGGGAAAAACACCGGGGAGCTGTTTTT
abundance: once; j_gene: TRBJ1-2; d_gene: -; v_gene: TRBV7-9; CDR3aa: CASSLRGGALANYGYTF; CDR3nt: TGTGCCAGCAGCTTACGGGGAGGGGCCTTAGCTAACTATGGCTACACCTTC
abundance: once; j_gene: TRBJ1-2; d_gene: -; v_gene: TRBV7-2; CDR3aa: CASSLSVDYGYTF; CDR3nt: TGTGCCAGCAGCTTATCGGTGGACTATGGCTACACCTTC